A selection of T cell receptor beta chains follows, all from one sample in a study of CD8+ T cells in alopecia areata. Clones were sequenced by immunoSEQ multiplex PCR, and TCRdb holds only the in-frame ones, with some missing. This table has 170,000 or so clones, around three fifths appearing once. Sequenced material: CD8+ T cells sorted from blood, taken at week 24, from a patient treated with tofacitinib. The receptor source for this set is a human donor with alopecia areata. CDR3s include the opening cysteine and the closing phenylalanine or tryptophan. The D gene is left open where the match is weak. Where a row states a size, it is once, few, many or the class of an expanded clone; other rows omit it.

j_call clone_size cdr3_length v_call d_call cdr3_aa cdr3_nt
TRBJ1-1 . 18 TRBV2 . CASSEALIWGFENTEAFF TGTGCCAGCAGTGAAGCGCTTATTTGGGGATTTGAGAACACTGAAGCTTTCTTT
TRBJ2-1 few 13 TRBV30 . CAWSAAVNNEQFF TGTGCCTGGAGTGCCGCCGTGAACAATGAGCAGTTCTTC
TRBJ2-7 few 13 TRBV29-1 . CSVVWGTPYEQYF TGCAGCGTAGTTTGGGGGACCCCCTACGAGCAGTACTTC
TRBJ2-6 . 11 TRBV29-1 . CSVPRANVLTF TGCAGCGTTCCAAGGGCCAACGTCCTGACTTTC
TRBJ2-7 . 16 TRBV27 . CASSFRRITLGYEQYF TGTGCCAGCAGTTTCCGGCGAATAACTTTGGGATACGAGCAGTACTTC
TRBJ1-5 . 14 TRBV27 . CASSEGRGNQPQHF TGTGCCAGCTCTGAGGGCAGGGGCAATCAGCCCCAGCATTTT
TRBJ2-1 . 15 TRBV13 . CASSRTVSSYNEQFF TGTGCCAGCAGCAGGACGGTTAGCTCCTACAATGAGCAGTTCTTC
TRBJ2-7 . 15 TRBV5-1 . CASSTPGRPPYEQYF TGCGCCAGCAGCACTCCGGGACGACCTCCCTACGAGCAGTACTTC
TRBJ2-1 . 16 TRBV5-6 . CASSLSPREDGNEQFF TGTGCCAGCAGCTTGTCTCCCAGAGAGGACGGCAATGAGCAGTTCTTC
TRBJ2-1 once 10 TRBV7-9 . CASSLGPQFF TGTGCCAGCAGCTTAGGGCCGCAGTTCTTC
TRBJ1-1 many 15 TRBV11-2 TRBD1 CASSFGTGQWTEAFF TGTGCCAGCAGCTTCGGGACAGGGCAGTGGACTGAAGCTTTCTTT
TRBJ2-1 . 11 TRBV30 . CAWLRGNEQFF TGTGCCTGGCTTAGGGGCAATGAGCAGTTCTTC
TRBJ2-3 . 13 TRBV14 . CASSQGSDTTQYF TGTGCCAGCAGCCAGGGCAGCGATACTACGCAGTATTTT
TRBJ2-7 few 12 TRBV19 . CASSMGLYEQYF TGTGCCAGTAGTATGGGACTCTACGAGCAGTACTTC
TRBJ2-3 . 16 TRBV7-2 . CASSWDPFVGEDTQYF TGTGCCAGCAGCTGGGACCCCTTTGTCGGGGAAGATACGCAGTATTTT
TRBJ2-2 . 12 TRBV5-1 . CASRGDTGELFF TGCGCCAGCAGGGGGGACACCGGGGAGCTGTTTTTT
TRBJ2-6 . 21 TRBV10-3 . CAISENNHRFWHPSGANVLTF TGTGCCATCAGTGAGAATAACCATAGGTTTTGGCATCCTTCTGGGGCCAACGTCCTGACTTTC
TRBJ2-6 few 15 TRBV30 . CAWSVLGAGANVLTF TGTGCCTGGAGTGTATTGGGGGCTGGGGCCAACGTCCTGACTTTC
TRBJ1-6 . 15 TRBV5-6 . CASSLERTLNSPLHF TGTGCCAGCAGCTTGGAGAGGACATTGAATTCACCCCTCCACTTT
TRBJ2-7 few 13 TRBV29-1 TRBD1 CSVPGQGAGEQYF TGCAGCGTCCCGGGACAGGGGGCTGGAGAGCAGTACTTC
TRBJ1-2 . 16 TRBV4-1 . CASSQAPGRFDYGYTF TGCGCCAGCAGCCAAGCACCAGGGCGGTTTGACTATGGCTACACCTTC
TRBJ2-7 . 15 TRBV5-1 . CASSLSFTGSYEQYF TGCGCCAGCAGCCTGAGCTTCACAGGTTCCTACGAGCAGTACTTC
TRBJ2-5 few 16 TRBV2 TRBD1 CASSERLRDRLRTQYF TGTGCCAGCAGTGAGCGTTTGCGGGACAGGTTACGGACCCAGTACTTC
TRBJ1-6 . 11 TRBV4-1 . CASSSDSPLHF TGCGCCAGCAGTAGCGATTCACCCCTCCACTTT
TRBJ2-7 . 15 TRBV4-2 . CASSQDRVVVSVQYF TGTGCCAGCAGCCAAGATAGAGTCGTAGTAAGCGTGCAGTACTTC
TRBJ1-5 . 15 TRBV27 . CASSLFMGGNQPQHF TGTGCCAGCAGTTTATTCATGGGAGGCAATCAGCCCCAGCATTTT
TRBJ2-3 . 11 TRBV20-1 . CSATGRDTQYF TGCAGTGCAACAGGTAGAGATACGCAGTATTTT
TRBJ1-2 few 13 TRBV7-4 TRBD1 CASSPGQGLGYTF TGTGCCAGCAGCCCCGGACAGGGGTTAGGCTACACCTTC
TRBJ2-7 . 12 TRBV2 . CASSGGSYEQYF TGTGCCAGCAGTGGCGGCTCCTACGAGCAGTACTTC
TRBJ2-1 . 14 TRBV10-3 TRBD1 CAINPGQGINEQFF TGTGCCATCAATCCGGGACAGGGGATCAATGAGCAGTTCTTC
TRBJ1-5 . 14 TRBV5-6 . CASAPGYSNQPQHF TGTGCCAGCGCCCCGGGGTATAGCAATCAGCCCCAGCATTTT
TRBJ2-3 . 16 TRBV13 TRBD2 CASSAAGDVSTDTQYF TGTGCCAGCAGCGCGGCGGGGGACGTCAGCACAGATACGCAGTATTTT
TRBJ1-6 . 13 TRBV30 TRBD1 CASVRTGVSPLHF TGTGCCTCCGTACGGACAGGGGTTTCACCCCTCCACTTT
TRBJ2-7 . 12 TRBV27 . CASGGGAYEQYF TGTGCCAGCGGGGGCGGAGCCTACGAGCAGTACTTC
TRBJ1-1 . 15 TRBV6-6 TRBD1 CASSFPDRIGTEAFF TGTGCCAGCAGTTTCCCGGACAGGATAGGGACTGAAGCTTTCTTT
TRBJ2-1 . 11 TRBV5-1 . CASSFTGEQFF TGCGCCAGCAGCTTTACGGGTGAGCAGTTCTTC
TRBJ2-2 . 17 TRBV29-1 TRBD2 CSVRLAGGSTLGGELFF TGCAGCGTCCGTCTAGCGGGGGGCTCAACACTAGGCGGGGAGCTGTTTTTT
TRBJ2-1 . 14 TRBV25-1 . CASIGGWAYNEQFF TGTGCCAGCATAGGGGGATGGGCCTACAATGAGCAGTTCTTC
TRBJ2-5 . 14 TRBV2 . CASSGQGIQETQYF TGTGCCAGCAGTGGTCAGGGTATCCAAGAGACCCAGTACTTC
TRBJ1-1 few 12 TRBV30 . CAWSPGRVEAFF TGTGCCTGGAGTCCAGGCAGGGTGGAAGCTTTCTTT
TRBJ2-1 . 16 TRBV4-1 . CASSQAWQGRNNEQFF TGCGCCAGCAGCCAAGCCTGGCAGGGGCGAAACAATGAGCAGTTCTTC
TRBJ2-5 . 15 TRBV11-3 . CASSKDRAYQETQYF TGTGCCAGCAGCAAAGACAGAGCATACCAAGAGACCCAGTACTTC
TRBJ2-3 . 15 TRBV9 . CASSPEGVGTDTQYF TGTGCCAGCAGCCCCGAGGGGGTTGGCACAGATACGCAGTATTTT
TRBJ2-5 . 15 TRBV12-5 TRBD2 CASGTGLAGQETQYF TGTGCTAGTGGTACCGGACTAGCGGGACAAGAGACCCAGTACTTC
TRBJ2-5 . 17 TRBV11-2 TRBD1 CASSLDPRQGVRETQYF TGTGCCAGCAGCTTAGATCCGAGGCAGGGGGTTAGGGAGACCCAGTACTTC
TRBJ1-3 . 13 TRBV27 . CASSLGLGNTVYF TGTGCCAGCAGTTTGGGACTGGGAAACACCGTATATTTT
TRBJ1-1 few 19 TRBV7-9 TRBD1 CASSRTFRDRGQRYTEAFF TGTGCCAGCAGCCGCACCTTCCGGGACAGGGGGCAGAGGTACACTGAAGCTTTCTTT
TRBJ1-2 . 13 TRBV29-1 . CSVARQDHYGYTF TGCAGCGTCGCCAGACAGGATCACTATGGCTACACCTTC